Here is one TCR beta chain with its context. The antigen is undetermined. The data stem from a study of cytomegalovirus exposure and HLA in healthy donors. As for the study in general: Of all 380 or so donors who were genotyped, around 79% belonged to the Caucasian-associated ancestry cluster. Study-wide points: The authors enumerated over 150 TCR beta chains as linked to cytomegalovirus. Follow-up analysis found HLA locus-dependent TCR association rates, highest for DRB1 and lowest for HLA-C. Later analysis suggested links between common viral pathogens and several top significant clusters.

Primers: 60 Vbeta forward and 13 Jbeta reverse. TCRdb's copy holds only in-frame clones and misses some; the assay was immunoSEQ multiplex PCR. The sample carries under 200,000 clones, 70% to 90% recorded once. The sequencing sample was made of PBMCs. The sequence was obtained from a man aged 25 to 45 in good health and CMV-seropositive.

CDR3 in amino acids: CAWSVDFSNQPQHF. The DNA of the CDR3 is TGTGCCTGGAGTGTGGACTTTAGCAATCAGCCCCAGCATTTT. The rearrangement uses TRBV30 and TRBJ1-5; D ambiguous. The CDR3 sequence is 14 residues long. The germline V and J ends were trimmed by 0 bases and 0 bases, with 6 bases remaining between them. Germline V lookup: CDR1 GTSNPN, CDR2 SVGIG (reference sequence). The full variable domain, in which reference TRBV30 and TRBJ1-5 provide the parts outside the CDR3, is SQTIHQWPATLVQPVGSPLSLECTVEGTSNPNLYWYRQAAGRGLQLLFYSVGIGQISSEVPQNLSASRPQDRQFILSSKKLLLSDSGFYLCAWSVDFSNQPQHFGDGTRLSIL.